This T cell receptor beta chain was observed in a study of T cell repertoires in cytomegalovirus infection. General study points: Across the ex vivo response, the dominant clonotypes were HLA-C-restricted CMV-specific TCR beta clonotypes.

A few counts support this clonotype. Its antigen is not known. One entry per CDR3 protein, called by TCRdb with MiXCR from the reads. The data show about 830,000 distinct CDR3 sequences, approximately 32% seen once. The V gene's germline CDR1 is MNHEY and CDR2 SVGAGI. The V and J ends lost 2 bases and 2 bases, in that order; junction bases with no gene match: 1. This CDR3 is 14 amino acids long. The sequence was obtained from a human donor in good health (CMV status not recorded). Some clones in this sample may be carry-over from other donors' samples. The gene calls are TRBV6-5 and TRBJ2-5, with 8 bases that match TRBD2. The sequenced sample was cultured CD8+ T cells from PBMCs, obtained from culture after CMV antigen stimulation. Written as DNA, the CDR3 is TGTGCCAGCAGTTACGAGCGGGGGCAAGAGACCCAGTACTTC. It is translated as CASSYERGQETQYF.